Shown below are 26 T cell receptor beta chains from a single sample sequenced in a study of T cells in Graves' hyperthyroidism and ophthalmopathy. It was RNA transcripts that yielded the amplified TCR beta CDR3 regions. With the HTBI primer set, the TCR CDR3 went through a first round of RT-PCR. In TCRdb, the multiplex PCR reads were re-called with MiXCR into one record per CDR3 protein. The sample records around 620,000 distinct CDR3 sequences, around 15% being singletons. Specimen: blood. These receptors were collected from a woman in her thirties with Graves' hyperthyroidism.

This chain connects TRBV6-6 to TRBJ2-3; D is undetermined. Trimming stripped 0 bases from V and 2 bases from J, with 6 bases between. Germline CDR1 and CDR2: MNHNY and SVGAGI (reference sequence). CDR3 length: 14 amino acids. DNA of the CDR3: TGTGCCAGCAGTTACTCTGAGGTCACAGATACGCAGTATTTT. Translation gives CASSYSEVTDTQYF.

This clonotype was recorded at least ten times. The V gene is TRBV7-2, the J gene TRBJ1-5, with 7 bases that match TRBD1. The CDR3 has 13 amino acids. Trimming took 5 bases from V and 4 from J; bases not matched to a gene: 2. Germline CDR1 reads SGHTA; CDR2 reads FQGNSA. CDR3 nucleotide sequence: TGTGCCAGCAGCGCACAGGGGAATCAGCCCCAGCATTTT. Translating it yields CASSAQGNQPQHF.

This clonotype was observed a handful of times. Mismatch with germline at one junction end may stem from a read error. The chain couples TRBV30 to TRBJ2-1, with D tentatively TRBD1 or TRBD2 (7 bases each). Germline V CDR1 and CDR2: GTSNPN, SVGIG (reference sequence). The CDR3 is made up of 16 amino acids. CDR3 loop: CAWRGGLSGTYNEQSF. The CDR3, as DNA: TGTGCCTGGAGAGGGGGCCTCAGCGGGACTTACAATGAGCAGTCCTTC.

Ten or more counts support this clonotype. CDR3 residues: CASRTDSLGFF. The CDR3 DNA follows: TGTGCCAGCAGAACTGACTCCCTTGGGTTCTTC. The V gene is TRBV2, the J gene TRBJ2-1; D not certain. V lost 6 bases, J lost 15 bases, and 15 bases lay in between. The CDR3 length is 11 residues. Germline lookup yields CDR1 SNHLY and CDR2 FYNNEI.

In this sample, this clonotype turned up a few times. The rearrangement joins TRBV4-1 to TRBJ2-7; 9 positions agree with TRBD2. From germline, CDR1 is MGHRA and CDR2 YSYEKL. Trimming took 1 base from V and 2 from J; bases not matched to a gene: 3. The length of the CDR3 is 15 residues. The CDR3 reads CASSQGASGTYEQYF. In nucleotides, the CDR3 is TGCGCCAGCAGCCAAGGGGCTAGCGGGACCTACGAGCAGTACTTC.

The chain combines TRBV11-2 with TRBJ2-5; D is unresolved. Germline CDR1 SGHAT, CDR2 FQNNGV. Trimming removed 0 bases from V and 4 bases from J, with 6 bases in between. The CDR3 has 13 residues. The CDR3 sequence is CASSLERTETQYF. The CDR3 coding sequence is TGTGCCAGCAGCTTAGAACGGACAGAGACCCAGTACTTC. Full variable domain (outside the CDR3, taken from reference TRBV11-2 and TRBJ2-5): EAGVAQSPRYKIIEKRQSVAFWCNPISGHATLYWYQQILGQGPKLLIQFQNNGVVDDSQLPKDRFSAERLKGVDSTLKIQPAKLEDSAVYLCASSLERTETQYFGPGTRLLVL.

This clonotype was found many times. This chain connects TRBV20-1 to TRBJ2-7, with 7 nucleotides matching TRBD1. With V trimmed by 4 bases and J by 5 bases, 8 bases remained unmatched. Per the germline V gene, CDR1 is DFQATT and CDR2 is SNEGSKA (reference sequence). The CDR3 loop spans 13 amino acids. CDR3 nucleotide sequence: TGCAGTGCTACCCGACAGGGTAAAGACGAGCAGTACTTC. Protein: CSATRQGKDEQYF.

This clonotype was counted at least ten times. The chain joins TRBV6-1 to TRBJ2-7, with 7 bases aligning to TRBD2. The trim removed 5 bases at V and 5 bases at J, leaving 6 bases unmatched. Germline CDR1 and CDR2: MNHNS and SASEGT. The CDR3 loop spans 13 amino acids. The CDR3 here is CASSRGSVNEQYF. The CDR3 DNA reads TGTGCCAGCAGTCGCGGGAGCGTGAACGAGCAGTACTTC.

This clonotype was seen repeatedly, ten times or more. The gene calls are TRBV10-3 and TRBJ1-1; perhaps TRBD1 as D (5 bases). Germline-derived CDR1 and CDR2 are ENHRY and SYGVKD. The length of the CDR3 is 15 residues. Trimming took off 6 bases at V and 5 bases at J, with 19 bases between the two ends. This chain's CDR3 is CAIRRREAGRTEAFF. DNA for the CDR3: TGTGCCATCAGACGCAGAGAGGCAGGGCGGACTGAAGCTTTCTTT.

The J gene is TRBJ2-1, the V gene TRBV29-1, with 12 bases fitting TRBD1. The germline CDR1 and CDR2 sequences are SQVTM and ANQGSEA. CDR3 length: 13 amino acids. V lost 6 bases, J lost 7 bases, and 4 bases stayed unmatched. The CDR3 loop is CSVGTGGRNEQFF. In DNA form, the CDR3 reads TGCAGCGTAGGGACAGGGGGCCGAAATGAGCAGTTCTTC.

The CDR3 DNA follows: TGCAGTGCTTACAGCTATAATTCACCCCTCCACTTT. It encodes CSAYSYNSPLHF. The rearrangement links TRBV20-1 to TRBJ1-6; D gene ambiguous. The CDR3 spans 12 residues. Trimming removed 5 bases from V and 3 bases from J, with 5 bases in between. Germline lookup yields CDR1 DFQATT and CDR2 SNEGSKA (reference sequence).

There are many counts of this clonotype. The chain combines TRBV7-9 with TRBJ2-1; TRBD2 agrees at 7 bases. Germline trimming cut 7 bases from V and 10 bases from J; bases unmatched to any gene: 16. The CDR3 totals 15 residues. Germline CDR1 SEHNR, CDR2 FQNEAQ (reference sequence). CDR3 loop: CASNKWSGAAGEQFF. The CDR3 DNA is TGTGCCAGCAATAAGTGGAGCGGGGCTGCGGGGGAGCAGTTCTTC.

This clonotype appeared many times. The V call is TRBV6-1, the J call TRBJ1-6, with a weak D call TRBD1 (5 bases). The germline gives CDR1 MNHNS, CDR2 SASEGT. This CDR3 region has 13 residues. The ends were cut back, 8 bases at V and 10 bases at J, with 15 bases in the middle. CDR3 protein: CASWVQSGSPLHF. The CDR3 bases are TGTGCCAGCTGGGTCCAGTCAGGGTCACCCCTCCACTTT.

This clonotype was seen repeatedly, ten times or more. The chain has TRBV5-1 and TRBJ1-1, with 11 positions matching TRBD1. V gave up 4 bases and J gave up 0 bases; unmatched junction bases: 8. The CDR3 contains 17 residues. Looked up from germline, CDR1 is SGHRS and CDR2 is YFSETQ. The DNA for the CDR3 is TGCGCCAGCAGCGGCGGACAGGGGGCCCTGATGAACACTGAAGCTTTCTTT. This sequence encodes CASSGGQGALMNTEAFF.

This clonotype was counted only a few times. The chain employs TRBV3-1 and TRBJ2-5; 11 bases fit TRBD2. V shed 4 bases, J shed 7 bases, and the junction held 14 bases outside the gene matches. Germline CDR1 and CDR2: LGHDT and YNNKEL (reference sequence). The CDR3 runs to 17 residues. CDR3 amino acids: CASSPRTSGLIMGTQYF. The CDR3, as DNA: TGTGCCAGCAGCCCCCGGACTAGCGGGCTTATCATGGGGACCCAGTACTTC.

This clonotype was counted at least ten times. The chain carries TRBV7-9 and TRBJ2-3, with D possibly being TRBD2 (6 bases). Germline V gene sequence: CDR1 SEHNR, CDR2 FQNEAQ (reference sequence). V was trimmed by 5 bases and J by 4 bases, leaving 19 bases between them. The CDR3 totals 16 residues. The CDR3 DNA follows: TGTGCCAGCAGCGAGTCCGGGACTCTTACAGCAGATACGCAGTATTTT. It encodes CASSESGTLTADTQYF. Together with reference TRBV7-9 and TRBJ2-3, the CDR3 gives the full variable domain: DTGVSQNPRHKITKRGQNVTFRCDPISEHNRLYWYRQTLGQGPEFLTYFQNEAQLEKSRLLSDRFSAERPKGSFSTLEIQRTEQGDSAMYLCASSESGTLTADTQYFGPGTRLTVL.

Many counts were recorded for this clonotype. This rearrangement joins TRBV27 to TRBJ1-1; D gene ambiguous. Looked up from germline, CDR1 is MNHEY and CDR2 is SMNVEV (reference sequence). V lost 8 bases to trimming and J lost 7 bases, with 11 bases between them. The CDR3 length is 11 residues. Here the CDR3 reads CASSLEGEAFF. CDR3 nucleotide sequence: TGTGCCAGCTCGCTTGAGGGTGAAGCTTTCTTT.

The DNA of the CDR3 is TGTGCCAGCAGCTTAGCCCTCGGACTAGTTAAAGGCGGGGAGCTGTTTTTT. Protein product: CASSLALGLVKGGELFF. The chain is built from TRBV13 and TRBJ2-2; 7 nucleotides agree with TRBD2. Germline trimming cut 1 base from V and 7 bases from J; bases unmatched to any gene: 12. The CDR3 consists of 17 residues. The germline gives CDR1 PRHDT, CDR2 FYEKMQ (reference sequence).

This clonotype was counted only a few times. V usage is TRBV7-2 and J usage is TRBJ1-1; 7 positions agree with TRBD1. The CDR3 totals 16 residues. J gave up 3 bases and V 2 bases, and 9 bases lay outside the gene matches. CDR1 and CDR2 (germline): SGHTA, FQGNSA. The DNA for the CDR3 is TGTGCCAGCAGCTTAAGGTTGAGGACAGGAGACACTGAAGCTTTCTTT. It is translated as CASSLRLRTGDTEAFF.

This clonotype has a handful of counts. The chain joins TRBV7-2 to TRBJ2-7; no clear D gene. Trimming cost V 3 bases and J 0 bases, with 9 bases left between them. The CDR3 spans 14 residues. CDR1 is SGHTA, CDR2 FQGNSA, per germline. The CDR3 loop reads CASSFRASSYEQYF. The CDR3, as DNA: TGTGCCAGCAGCTTTAGAGCCAGCTCCTACGAGCAGTACTTC.

The chain couples TRBV27 to TRBJ2-2; D is tentatively TRBD1 or TRBD2 (5 bases each). Germline values: CDR1 MNHEY, CDR2 SMNVEV (reference sequence). CDR3 length equals 14 residues. The V gene lost 3 bases and the J gene lost 5 bases, with 10 bases spanning the gap. The CDR3: CASSFFEGTGELFF. In DNA form, the CDR3 reads TGTGCCAGCAGTTTCTTTGAGGGGACCGGGGAGCTGTTTTTT.

This chain uses TRBV28 with TRBJ2-5; the match to TRBD2 covers 14 bases. CDR3 length equals 16 residues. V lost 6 bases to trimming and J lost 6 bases; unmatched junction nucleotides: 9. Germline lookup yields CDR1 MDHEN and CDR2 SYDVKM. In nucleotides, the CDR3 is TGTGCCAGCAGCTCTGGGACTAGCGGGAGTCGGCAGACCCAGTACTTC. Its protein is CASSSGTSGSRQTQYF.

In this sample, this clonotype turned up a few times. The chain combines TRBV24-1 with TRBJ2-3; 14 bases line up with TRBD2. The J segment lost 2 bases and the V segment lost 9 bases, leaving 3 bases of the junction unmatched. The CDR3 spans 15 residues. Germline CDR1 KGHDR, CDR2 SFDVKD. As DNA, the CDR3 is TGTGCCACCGGGACTAGCGGGAGTCTCACAGATACGCAGTATTTT. Amino acids: CATGTSGSLTDTQYF.

This clonotype was recorded at least ten times. V usage is TRBV27 and J usage is TRBJ1-2; D not resolved. The CDR3 runs to 15 residues. V lost 2 bases, J lost 3 bases, and 13 bases lay in between. CDR1 is MNHEY, CDR2 SMNVEV, per germline (reference sequence). The DNA of the CDR3 is TGTGCCAGCAGTTTACTGGCACCTCAGGACTATGGCTACACCTTC. Amino acid sequence: CASSLLAPQDYGYTF.

This clonotype was recorded a few times. The genes are TRBV20-1 and TRBJ2-3; tentatively, D is TRBD2 (6 bases). The V gene lost 1 base and the J gene lost 0 bases, with 11 bases spanning the gap. Germline V CDR1 and CDR2: DFQATT, SNEGSKA (reference sequence). The length of the CDR3 is 15 residues. The CDR3 DNA reads TGCAGTGCTAGAGTAGGAGGGACCAGCACAGATACGCAGTATTTT. Translated: CSARVGGTSTDTQYF.

This clonotype showed up just a few times. The chain carries TRBV6-1 and TRBJ1-1; D might be TRBD1 (5 bases). The V end was cut by 1 base, the J end by 10 bases, with 19 bases between. The CDR3 loop spans 15 amino acids. CDR1 is MNHNS, CDR2 SASEGT, per germline. This CDR3 reads CASSEGLGEPLGAFF. CDR3 sequence (DNA): TGTGCCAGCAGTGAAGGGTTAGGGGAACCCTTGGGAGCTTTCTTT.